These 18 T cell receptor beta chains were all obtained from the same sample, sequenced in a study of T cell repertoires in cytomegalovirus infection. TCRdb processed the reads anew with MiXCR; each CDR3 protein has one entry. The sample includes a few hundred thousand distinct CDR3 sequences, 26% seen only once; the top ten take around 13%. Sequencing was done on a sample of PBMCs. These receptors came from a human donor in good health (CMV status not recorded). Some clones in this sample may be carry-over from other donors' samples.

This clonotype was seen ten or more times. V is TRBV28 and J is TRBJ1-5, with a possible D match to TRBD1 (6 bases). The CDR3 consists of 16 residues. Germline-derived CDR1 and CDR2 are MDHEN and SYDVKM. V lost 4 bases and J lost 8, with 21 bases in between. CDR3 region: CASSSPRGIERKPQHF. CDR3 bases: TGTGCCAGCAGTTCCCCCAGGGGAATTGAGCGGAAGCCCCAGCATTTT.

This clonotype was picked up many times. The rearrangement uses TRBV7-8 and TRBJ1-2; D not certain. Trimming took 1 base from V and 0 from J, leaving 9 bases between them. Germline CDR1 SGHVS, CDR2 FQNEAQ. The CDR3 extends over 15 amino acids. This CDR3 is CASSLVPDPNYGYTF. CDR3 DNA sequence: TGTGCCAGCAGCTTAGTCCCAGACCCTAACTATGGCTACACCTTC.

The sample holds many counts of this clonotype. V gene TRBV27 combines with J gene TRBJ2-1; no reliable D call. The germline gives CDR1 MNHEY, CDR2 SMNVEV (reference sequence). Trimming took off 6 bases at V and 1 base at J, with 10 bases between the two ends. The length of the CDR3 is 14 residues. CDR3 nucleotides: TGTGCCAGCAGCCATATAGGGTCCTACAATGAGCAGTTCTTC. Residues: CASSHIGSYNEQFF.

This clonotype was observed many times. V and J are TRBV6-1 and TRBJ2-5; 9 positions match TRBD2. V lost 3 bases to trimming and J lost 4 bases; unmatched junction nucleotides: 9. The CDR3 totals 16 residues. CDR1 and CDR2 (germline): MNHNS, SASEGT. The CDR3 DNA reads as TGTGCCAGCAGTGATTTTAGCGGGAGCTATCGAGAGACCCAGTACTTC. Translation gives CASSDFSGSYRETQYF.

The genes are TRBV6-2 or TRBV6-3 and TRBJ2-7; 9 positions match TRBD1. CDR1 MNHEY and CDR2 SVGEGT come from the germline V gene. With V trimmed by 0 bases and J by 6 bases, 3 bases remained unmatched. The CDR3 spans 14 residues. The CDR3 nucleotides are TGTGCCAGCAGTTACTCGACAGGGGGATCCGAGCAGTACGTC. Amino acids: CASSYSTGGSEQYV.

V and J are TRBV28 and TRBJ2-1; 11 bases map to TRBD2. The CDR3 loop spans 15 amino acids. J gave up 10 bases and V 8 bases, and 13 bases lay outside the gene matches. Germline CDR1 is MDHEN and CDR2 is SYDVKM. CDR3 residues: CASGKMGLAVLEQFF. The CDR3 DNA reads as TGTGCCAGCGGAAAAATGGGACTAGCGGTACTAGAGCAGTTCTTC.

The chain uses TRBV28 and TRBJ2-1; no definite D call. Trimming removed 8 bases at V and 8 bases at J, with 10 bases between. The CDR3 spans 11 residues. Per germline, CDR1 MDHEN and CDR2 SYDVKM. The CDR3 loop is CASQRVHEQFF. CDR3 coding DNA: TGTGCCAGCCAAAGGGTCCATGAGCAGTTCTTC.

The V call is TRBV11-2, the J call TRBJ1-6, with 7 bases matching TRBD1. The CDR3 length is 15 residues. The V gene's germline CDR1 is SGHAT and CDR2 FQNNGV. J lost 8 bases, V lost 8 bases, and 12 bases had no gene match. The CDR3 DNA sequence: TGTGCCAGCGCCCGGTGGGCAGGGGGAGATTCACCCCTCCACTTT. Translating gives CASARWAGGDSPLHF.

The table lists this clonotype with a count of one. The chain uses TRBV10-3 and TRBJ2-3, with 9 nucleotides matching TRBD1. Trimming removed 11 bases from V and 0 bases from J; junction bases left unmatched: 6. The length of the CDR3 is 14 residues. The germline CDR1 and CDR2 sequences are ENHRY and SYGVKD. This chain's CDR3 is CALGTGQSTDTQYF. DNA of the CDR3: TGTGCCCTCGGGACAGGGCAAAGCACAGATACGCAGTATTTT.

V is TRBV3-1 and J is TRBJ1-5, with D maybe TRBD1 (5 bases). V gave up 3 bases and J gave up 0 bases, with 9 bases separating them. The CDR3 contains 15 residues. Per the germline V gene, CDR1 is LGHDT and CDR2 is YNNKEL (reference sequence). The CDR3 loop is CASSQGRNSNQPQHF. CDR3 DNA: TGTGCCAGCAGCCAGGGACGGAATAGCAATCAGCCCCAGCATTTT.

This clonotype was observed a handful of times. The chain has TRBV5-1 and TRBJ1-1; D is uncertain. Germline CDR1 reads SGHRS; CDR2 reads YFSETQ. V lost 4 bases to trimming and J lost 3 bases, with 13 bases between them. The CDR3 is 14 residues long. In DNA, the CDR3 is TGCGCCAGCAGCCCCGCCTCAGTTCACACTGAAGCTTTCTTT. As protein: CASSPASVHTEAFF.

V gene TRBV4-1 combines with J gene TRBJ2-7, with unresolved D. The CDR3 length is 15 residues. Looked up from germline, CDR1 is MGHRA and CDR2 is YSYEKL. Trimming took 1 base from V and 7 from J, leaving 17 bases between them. CDR3 DNA sequence: TGCGCCAGCAGCCAAGTTTGGGCGGACCCCGGGGAGCAGTACTTC. Translating it yields CASSQVWADPGEQYF.

V is TRBV28 and J is TRBJ2-5; 9 bases are a match to TRBD2. Germline-derived CDR1 and CDR2 are MDHEN and SYDVKM. The V segment lost 3 bases and the J segment 0 bases; nucleotides outside the gene matches: 8. CDR3 length equals 17 residues. The CDR3 sequence is CASSFWSSGTYQETQYF. The CDR3 nucleotides read TGTGCCAGCAGTTTCTGGTCTAGCGGGACCTACCAAGAGACCCAGTACTTC.

This rearrangement joins TRBV3-1 to TRBJ2-1; 12 bases map to TRBD2. The J segment lost 3 bases and the V segment lost 5 bases, leaving 11 bases of the junction unmatched. The CDR3 runs to 18 residues. Germline CDR1 LGHDT, CDR2 YNNKEL (reference sequence). Written as DNA, the CDR3 is TGTGCCAGCAGCGATCCGGGACTAGCGGGCAACAACTACAATGAGCAGTTCTTC. This translates into CASSDPGLAGNNYNEQFF.

In this sample, this clonotype turned up a few times. The chain has TRBV20-1 and TRBJ2-5; 7 bases align to TRBD2. Looked up from germline, CDR1 is DFQATT and CDR2 is SNEGSKA (reference sequence). Unmatched junction bases numbered 5, after V lost 6 bases and J lost 1 base. This CDR3 has 13 amino acids. The CDR3, as DNA: TGCAGTGCCCCTTCTAGCGGCCAAGAGACCCAGTACTTC. Translation gives CSAPSSGQETQYF.

The rearrangement joins TRBV4-1 to TRBJ1-6; 7 bases line up with TRBD1. V was pared by 3 bases and J by 9 bases, with 20 bases of the junction left unmatched. Germline CDR1 and CDR2: MGHRA and YSYEKL. The CDR3 runs 19 residues. The DNA of the CDR3 is TGCGCCAGCAGCCACCCCGGCGGGGGAGTGGTACAGGGGAGTTCACCCCTCCACTTT. It encodes CASSHPGGGVVQGSSPLHF.

The chain has TRBV27 and TRBJ1-2; D perhaps matches TRBD1 (6 bases). CDR3 length equals 18 residues. From germline, CDR1 is MNHEY and CDR2 SMNVEV (reference sequence). V was clipped by 5 bases and J by 2 bases, with 24 bases between them. Written as DNA, the CDR3 is TGTGCCAGCAGTGCAAACTCCTGGACAGTTAAGGGGAACTATGGCTACACCTTC. As protein: CASSANSWTVKGNYGYTF.

CDR3: CASSHPFGESYNEQFF. CDR3 DNA: TGTGCCAGCAGTCACCCTTTTGGGGAGAGCTACAATGAGCAGTTCTTC. The V and J genes are TRBV7-6 and TRBJ2-1, with D possibly being TRBD2 (5 bases). Germline-derived CDR1 and CDR2 are SGHVS and FNYEAQ. Trimming took off 6 bases at V and 3 bases at J, with 18 bases between the two ends. There are 16 residues in the CDR3.